Each of the 25 T cell receptor beta chains below was sequenced from the same sample in a study of early T cells in non-severe SARS-CoV-2 infection. MiXCR, applied by TCRdb to the 5' RACE reads, yields one record per CDR3 protein. The table includes approximately 30,000 distinct CDR3 sequences, under 6% detected once. Source material: whole blood. Receptors were obtained from an adult who was a healthcare worker with PCR-confirmed SARS-CoV-2 infection or an uninfected control (not recorded which).

This clonotype was recorded a few times. This rearrangement joins TRBV7-3 to TRBJ2-2; no firm D call. The CDR3 is 15 residues long. Trimming shortened V by 1 base and J by 4 bases, and 10 bases separated the two germline ends. CDR1 SGHTA and CDR2 FQGTGA come from the germline V gene. CDR3 nucleotides: TGTGCCAGCAGCTTAAACACGGGTCCCACCGGGGAGCTGTTTTTT. Its protein is CASSLNTGPTGELFF.

The CDR3 coding sequence is TGTGCCAGCACTTGGGACAGGGTTGAAGCTTTCTTT. Its translation: CASTWDRVEAFF. The chain links TRBV6-1 to TRBJ1-1, with 9 bases that match TRBD1. After removal of 7 bases from V and 7 bases from J, the junction contained 4 bases not matched to a gene. This CDR3 is built from 12 residues. Germline values: CDR1 MNHNS, CDR2 SASEGT.

In its sample, this clonotype was seen many times. J is TRBJ1-1 and V is TRBV3-1; maybe TRBD1 (6 bases). CDR1 and CDR2 from the germline V gene are LGHDT and YNNKEL (reference sequence). V lost 1 base and J lost 2, with 8 bases in between. The CDR3 is made up of 14 amino acids. The chain's CDR3 is CASSQAGANTEAFF. DNA for the CDR3: TGTGCCAGCAGCCAAGCGGGGGCCAACACTGAAGCTTTCTTT. The variable domain in full, completed from reference TRBV3-1 and TRBJ1-1, reads DTAVSQTPKYLVTQMGNDKSIKCEQNLGHDTMYWYKQDSKKFLKIMFSYNNKELIINETVPNRFSPKSPDKAHLNLHINSLELGDSAVYFCASSQAGANTEAFFGQGTRLTVV.

This clonotype has at least ten counts. The chain links TRBV20-1 to TRBJ1-6; D is unclear. The germline CDR1 and CDR2 sequences are DFQATT and SNEGSKA (reference sequence). This CDR3 has 14 amino acids. Trimming took 2 bases from V and 5 from J, leaving 10 bases between them. In DNA form, the CDR3 reads TGCAGTGCTAGACCCCCCGGGGATAATTCACCCCTCCACTTT. Protein: CSARPPGDNSPLHF.

This clonotype showed up many times. The V gene is TRBV12-3 or TRBV12-4, the J gene TRBJ2-3; D uncertain. This CDR3 has 12 residues. Trimming removed 3 bases at V and 4 bases at J, with 5 bases between. CDR3 loop: CASSFIPDTQYF. CDR3 sequence (DNA): TGTGCCAGCAGTTTTATTCCAGATACGCAGTATTTT.

This clonotype was seen only a few times. The V call is TRBV21-1, the J call TRBJ2-1; TRBD1, the table's D call, was not compared with the DNA. TRBV21-1 is reported as a pseudogene. This CDR3 spans 17 amino acids. The CDR3 nucleotides read TGTGCCAGCAGCCCCCGGACCGCTCCGAGCTCCTACAATGAGCAGTTCTTC. Translation: CASSPRTAPSSYNEQFF.

The chain has TRBV7-9 and TRBJ1-2; weak D call: TRBD1 (5 bases). There are 14 residues in the CDR3. CDR1 and CDR2 (germline): SEHNR, FQNEAQ (reference sequence). Trimming shortened V by 4 bases and J by 4 bases, and 13 bases separated the two germline ends. CDR3 bases: TGTGCCAGCAGCTCGTTTGGGACTTCCTATGGCTACACCTTC. Its protein is CASSSFGTSYGYTF.

V gene TRBV6-5 combines with J gene TRBJ2-2; the match to TRBD1 covers 7 bases. This CDR3 contains 15 residues. Trimming at V came to 6 bases and at J to 4 bases, leaving 8 bases not matched to a gene. CDR1 is MNHEY and CDR2 is SVGAGI in the germline V gene. The CDR3: CASSWYRGFTGELFF. The CDR3 DNA is TGTGCCAGCAGCTGGTACAGGGGATTCACCGGGGAGCTGTTTTTT.

This clonotype showed up many times. The chain recombines TRBV3-1 with TRBJ2-1, with D uncertain. V dropped 1 base and J dropped 5 bases, with 12 bases sitting between them. The germline V gene has CDR1 LGHDT and CDR2 YNNKEL (reference sequence). This CDR3 region has 15 residues. CDR3 sequence reads: CASSQGPTQNNEQFF. The DNA of the CDR3 is TGTGCCAGCAGCCAAGGCCCCACACAGAACAATGAGCAGTTCTTC.

This clonotype appeared many times. Here the CDR3 reads CAWSLGLGYNEQFF. The CDR3 region has the DNA TGTGCCTGGAGTTTGGGACTAGGCTACAATGAGCAGTTCTTC. The rearrangement joins TRBV30 to TRBJ2-1; TRBD2 aligns across 8 bases. V lost 2 bases to trimming and J lost 3 bases; unmatched junction nucleotides: 3. The CDR3 loop spans 14 amino acids. The germline CDR1 and CDR2 sequences are GTSNPN and SVGIG (reference sequence).

This clonotype is termed medium-sized. The J gene is TRBJ2-6, the V gene TRBV28; tentatively, D is TRBD1 or TRBD2 (5 bases each). Trimming stripped 4 bases from V and 0 bases from J, with 10 bases between. The germline gives CDR1 MDHEN, CDR2 SYDVKM. The length of the CDR3 is 16 residues. DNA for the CDR3: TGTGCCAGCAGTTCACCGGGACGCTCTGGGGCCAACGTCCTGACTTTC. This sequence encodes CASSSPGRSGANVLTF.

This clonotype was seen at least ten times. The J gene is TRBJ2-3, the V gene TRBV9, with 12 bases fitting TRBD2. The J segment lost 4 bases and the V segment lost 3 bases, leaving 9 bases of the junction unmatched. There are 17 residues in the CDR3. The germline V gene has CDR1 SGDLS and CDR2 YYNGEE. CDR3 sequence: CASSAIPGLAGSDTQYF. DNA for the CDR3: TGTGCCAGCAGCGCAATCCCTGGACTAGCGGGGTCAGATACGCAGTATTTT.

This clonotype was seen ten or more times. The chain joins TRBV28 to TRBJ2-7, with 7 bases that match TRBD2. The trim removed 8 bases at V and 3 bases at J, leaving 7 bases unmatched. Germline CDR1 and CDR2: MDHEN and SYDVKM. The CDR3 has 13 amino acids. For the CDR3, the DNA is TGTGCCAGCCGTCCGGGAGGCCTCTACGAGCAGTACTTC. Translated: CASRPGGLYEQYF.

This clonotype was seen more than once but under ten times. The chain couples TRBV10-3 to TRBJ2-7; TRBD1 or TRBD2 may be the D gene (5 bases each). V dropped 8 bases and J dropped 3 bases, with 14 bases sitting between them. The CDR3 consists of 13 residues. Germline CDR1 and CDR2: ENHRY and SYGVKD. CDR3 sequence reads: CAISRERGYEQYF. As DNA, the CDR3 is TGTGCCATCTCCCGGGAAAGGGGCTACGAGCAGTACTTC.

This clonotype was recorded many times. This chain connects TRBV20-1 to TRBJ1-1; 7 bases are a match to TRBD1. The CDR3 consists of 12 residues. Germline assignment: CDR1 DFQATT and CDR2 SNEGSKA (reference sequence). The V segment lost 5 bases and the J segment 3 bases; nucleotides outside the gene matches: 3. The CDR3: CSAPQGDTEAFF. For the CDR3, the DNA is TGCAGTGCTCCCCAGGGGGACACTGAAGCTTTCTTT.

This clonotype was observed many times. The chain recombines TRBV28 with TRBJ2-1, with 10 nucleotides matching TRBD2. CDR3 size: 15 residues. V was pared by 2 bases and J by 7 bases, with 5 bases of the junction left unmatched. From germline, CDR1 is MDHEN and CDR2 SYDVKM. CDR3 sequence: CASSLTTSGINEQFF. The CDR3 region has the DNA TGTGCCAGCAGTTTAACAACTAGCGGGATAAATGAGCAGTTCTTC.

This clonotype was seen repeatedly, ten times or more. The V gene is TRBV9, the J gene TRBJ2-2, with D possibly being TRBD1 or TRBD2 (5 bases each). The CDR3 length is 16 residues. V was pared by 0 bases and J by 7 bases, with 16 bases between. Germline CDR1 reads SGDLS; CDR2 reads YYNGEE. This CDR3 reads CASSVVPKGSSGELFF. DNA for the CDR3: TGTGCCAGCAGCGTAGTACCGAAGGGGAGCAGCGGGGAGCTGTTTTTT.

This clonotype has a count of ten or more. At one boundary the junction diverges from the germline segment, which might be a read error. The chain has TRBV6-5 and TRBJ2-2; 10 nucleotides agree with TRBD2. Looked up from germline, CDR1 is MNHEY and CDR2 is SVGAGI. The CDR3 has 22 amino acids. CDR3 DNA sequence: TGTGCCAGCAGTCTACGTGGGGTGGGGACTAGCGCGAACTCTGCGAACACCGGGAAGCTGTTTTTT. It encodes CASSLRGVGTSANSANTGKLFF.

V and J are TRBV10-3 and TRBJ1-5; D remains unclear. V was pared by 4 bases and J by 12 bases, with 13 bases between. Germline-derived CDR1 and CDR2 are ENHRY and SYGVKD. The CDR3 runs 12 residues. As DNA, the CDR3 is TGTGCCATCAGTGCCGCGGGTGAGCGCCAGCATTTT. Protein: CAISAAGERQHF.

This clonotype showed up many times. The V call is TRBV19, the J call TRBJ2-3; 10 bases are a match to TRBD2. The CDR3 runs to 15 residues. V dropped 4 bases and J dropped 3; count of bases not matched to a gene: 4. Germline V gives CDR1 LNHDA, CDR2 SQIVND (reference sequence). CDR3 protein: CASSRASGRTDTQYF. In DNA, the CDR3 is TGTGCCAGTAGTAGGGCTAGCGGGAGAACAGATACGCAGTATTTT.

This clonotype has a count of ten or more. The V gene is TRBV12-3 or TRBV12-4, the J gene TRBJ2-1, with 9 positions matching TRBD2. Trimming at V came to 5 bases and at J to 5 bases, leaving 10 bases not matched to a gene. CDR3 size: 16 residues. CDR3 region: CASSPRGSGGHNEQFF. The CDR3 nucleotides are TGTGCCAGCAGTCCCCGGGGTAGCGGGGGCCACAATGAGCAGTTCTTC.

J is TRBJ2-5 and V is TRBV10-3; 7 bases agree with TRBD2. The CDR3 is 14 amino acids. Germline V CDR1 and CDR2: ENHRY, SYGVKD. After removal of 10 bases from V and 2 bases from J, the junction contained 10 bases not matched to a gene. The CDR3 loop is CATWTASGQETQYF. CDR3 coding DNA: TGTGCCACTTGGACGGCTAGCGGTCAAGAGACCCAGTACTTC.

This clonotype was detected ten times or more. The chain is built from TRBV6-1 and TRBJ2-3, with 7 bases fitting TRBD2. The V and J ends lost 2 bases and 6 bases, in that order; junction bases with no gene match: 8. This CDR3 spans 15 amino acids. CDR1 MNHNS and CDR2 SASEGT come from the germline V gene. The CDR3 is CASSEWILASDTQYF. The CDR3, as DNA: TGTGCCAGCAGTGAATGGATACTAGCGTCGGATACGCAGTATTTT.

This clonotype was detected many times. V is TRBV12-3 or TRBV12-4 and J is TRBJ2-3; 7 positions match TRBD1. Trimming removed 4 bases from V and 3 bases from J; junction bases left unmatched: 4. There are 14 residues in the CDR3. The CDR3 DNA sequence: TGTGCCAGCAGTTCGGACAGGTCAACAGATACGCAGTATTTT. Its translation: CASSSDRSTDTQYF.

This clonotype was counted only a few times. CDR3: CASSEPTGGHSPLHF. The CDR3 nucleotides are TGTGCCAGCAGTGAGCCGACAGGGGGGCATTCACCCCTCCACTTT. The chain links TRBV2 to TRBJ1-6; TRBD1 agrees at 9 bases. V shed 3 bases, J shed 8 bases, and the junction held 5 bases outside the gene matches. CDR3 length: 15 residues. CDR1 and CDR2 (germline): SNHLY, FYNNEI. The full variable domain, rest sourced from reference TRBV2 and TRBJ1-6, is EPEVTQTPSHQVTQMGQEVILRCVPISNHLYFYWYRQILGQKVEFLVSFYNNEISEKSEIFDDQFSVERPDGSNFTLKIRSTKLEDSAMYFCASSEPTGGHSPLHFGNGTRLTVT.